Following are 26 T cell receptor beta chains from one sample sequenced in a study of T-cell reconstitution after alpha-beta-depleted transplantation in children (dated by TCRdb to 2015 to 2016). Explained via the paper, the treatment or condition label denotes: allogeneic hematopoietic cell transplantation with graft depleted of TCRalphabeta T cells and CD19 B cells. Library preparation used PCR. TCRdb records Illumina HiSeq 2500 as the sequencer. TCR libraries were prepared with molecular barcoding, using unique molecular identifiers to normalize TCRbeta repertoire quantification. TCRdb cleaned the public reads at Q25 with fastp, built clones with MiXCR and kept in-frame beta chains. Rows are combined by CDR3 protein, so each entry shows the most common genes and DNA. This sample lists around 270,000 distinct CDR3 sequences; around 10% were detected once. Less than 8% of the sample is in the top ten clones.

The sample here was PBMCs, taken before TCRalphabeta/CD19-depleted stem cell transplant. The receptors come from a boy in the first two years of life with acute myeloid leukemia, due to receive a stem cell transplant.

This clonotype turned up a few times. The rearrangement uses TRBV12-3 or TRBV12-4 and TRBJ1-5, with 8 bases matching TRBD1. The CDR3 has 18 residues. V was clipped by 5 bases and J by 0 bases; unmatched bases: 12. Written as DNA, the CDR3 is TGTGCCAGCAGTATCGACAGGGGAGGGGGCTTTAGCAATCAGCCCCAGCATTTT. Encoded protein: CASSIDRGGGFSNQPQHF.

This clonotype was seen repeatedly, ten times or more. The CDR3 loop reads CASSVALRGRDNEQFF. For the CDR3, the DNA is TGTGCCAGCAGCGTAGCGTTGCGGGGGAGAGACAATGAGCAGTTCTTC. The gene calls are TRBV9 and TRBJ2-1; TRBD2 matches at 7 bases. CDR3 length: 16 residues. V trimming: 0 bases; J trimming: 5 bases; junction bases outside the gene matches: 8. Germline V CDR1 and CDR2: SGDLS, YYNGEE.

This clonotype was detected many times. This chain uses TRBV28 with TRBJ2-7; 9 bases are a match to TRBD1. CDR1 and CDR2 from the germline V gene are MDHEN and SYDVKM. The CDR3 is 16 residues long. V shed 0 bases and J 5 bases; nucleotides not matched to a gene: 8. CDR3 loop: CASSLWVRDRENEQYF. For the CDR3, the DNA is TGTGCCAGCAGTTTATGGGTTAGGGACAGGGAGAACGAGCAGTACTTC.

This clonotype was seen at least ten times. The chain joins TRBV12-3 or TRBV12-4 to TRBJ2-7, with no clear D. The V gene lost 5 bases and the J gene lost 5 bases, with 10 bases spanning the gap. This CDR3 has 12 amino acids. CDR3 DNA: TGTGCCAGCAGTCCCCAAATTAACGAGCAGTACTTC. Protein product: CASSPQINEQYF.

V usage is TRBV7-3 and J usage is TRBJ2-7; tentative D call: TRBD2 (5 bases). CDR1 is SGHTA, CDR2 FQGTGA, per germline. With 1 base removed from V and 4 bases from J, the gap between germline ends came to 8 bases. The CDR3 has 13 residues. CDR3 coding DNA: TGTGCCAGCAGCTTAAGACGGACTTACGAGCAGTACTTC. This sequence encodes CASSLRRTYEQYF.

The rearrangement joins TRBV3-1 to TRBJ1-2; maybe TRBD1 (6 bases). V dropped 4 bases and J dropped 0 bases, with 15 bases sitting between them. CDR3 length: 16 residues. CDR1 is LGHDT and CDR2 is YNNKEL in the germline V gene (reference sequence). The CDR3 loop is CASSPIGGPANYGYTF. For the CDR3, the DNA is TGTGCCAGCAGCCCCATTGGGGGGCCAGCTAACTATGGCTACACCTTC.

This clonotype was counted ten times or more. The chain employs TRBV12-3 or TRBV12-4 and TRBJ2-5; D may be TRBD2 (6 bases). Trimming removed 3 bases at V and 2 bases at J, with 16 bases between. The CDR3 is 16 amino acids. The CDR3: CASSLYSGGRQETQYF. The CDR3 DNA follows: TGTGCCAGCAGTTTGTATAGCGGTGGGAGACAAGAGACCCAGTACTTC.

This clonotype has a count of ten or more. The chain combines TRBV12-3 or TRBV12-4 with TRBJ2-5, with TRBD2 matching over 7 bases. This CDR3 has 15 residues. Trimming cost V 3 bases and J 7 bases; bases outside gene matches: 11. The CDR3 DNA reads as TGTGCCAGCAGTTTTATAGGCGGGAGCTACGGGACCCAGTACTTC. It encodes CASSFIGGSYGTQYF.

This clonotype appeared many times. J is TRBJ1-2 and V is TRBV10-1; D is possibly TRBD1 (5 bases). Germline CDR1 reads WNHNN; CDR2 reads SYGVQD (reference sequence). V was clipped by 6 bases and J by 2 bases, with 19 bases between them. This CDR3 comprises 16 residues. The CDR3 region is CASSDAFRGSNYGYTF. DNA for the CDR3: TGCGCCAGCAGCGACGCCTTCCGGGGCTCCAACTATGGCTACACCTTC.

This clonotype showed up many times. This chain uses TRBV5-5 with TRBJ1-1; D gene ambiguous. CDR1 is SGHKS, CDR2 YYEKEE, per germline (reference sequence). The CDR3 has 14 residues. V gave up 3 bases and J gave up 3 bases, with 12 bases separating them. The chain's CDR3 is CASSSHFRDTEAFF. Written as DNA, the CDR3 is TGTGCCAGCAGCTCGCACTTCCGGGACACTGAAGCTTTCTTT.

This clonotype was detected ten times or more. The chain carries TRBV5-1 and TRBJ1-6; TRBD1 matches at 10 bases. Germline loops: CDR1 SGHRS, CDR2 YFSETQ. The J segment lost 7 bases and the V segment lost 5 bases, leaving 3 bases of the junction unmatched. The CDR3 contains 14 residues. Here the CDR3 reads CASRRTGGNSPLHF. The CDR3 DNA follows: TGCGCCAGCAGGAGGACAGGGGGAAATTCACCCCTCCACTTT.

This clonotype was detected ten times or more. This chain links TRBV24-1 with TRBJ2-2; maybe TRBD2 (6 bases). This CDR3 is 12 amino acids long. Germline assignment: CDR1 KGHDR and CDR2 SFDVKD. The V and J ends lost 6 bases and 9 bases respectively, with 10 bases between them. The CDR3 nucleotides are TGTGCCACCAGTCGGGGGAGCCGGGAGCTGTTTTTT. Its translation is CATSRGSRELFF.

This clonotype has at least ten counts. The chain uses TRBV29-1 and TRBJ2-3; maybe TRBD1 (6 bases). Trimming shortened V by 4 bases and J by 2 bases, and 19 bases separated the two germline ends. The CDR3 runs 16 residues. CDR1 and CDR2 from the germline V gene are SQVTM and ANQGSEA. The CDR3 nucleotides are TGCAGCGTTGCAAGGGACATCCGACTTTCCACAGATACGCAGTATTTT. Its protein product is CSVARDIRLSTDTQYF.

This clonotype has ten or more counts. The gene calls are TRBV18 and TRBJ2-5; D gene uncertain. Trimming took off 1 base at V and 1 base at J, with 7 bases between the two ends. This CDR3 has 14 residues. Germline values: CDR1 KGHSH, CDR2 LQKENI. The CDR3 spells CASSPRASQETQYF. DNA for the CDR3: TGTGCCAGCTCACCACGCGCCAGCCAAGAGACCCAGTACTTC.

This clonotype was seen at least ten times. The chain combines TRBV24-1 with TRBJ1-3; D unclear. CDR3 length equals 13 residues. Germline V gives CDR1 KGHDR, CDR2 SFDVKD. V lost 5 bases and J lost 4, with 8 bases in between. CDR3 bases: TGTGCCACCAGTGCCTCAGGAGGAAACACCATATATTTT. This sequence encodes CATSASGGNTIYF.

This clonotype was counted many times. This chain uses TRBV14 with TRBJ1-1, with D unclear. The CDR3 extends over 12 amino acids. Germline CDR1 SGHDN, CDR2 FVKESK. Trimming took 1 base from V and 3 from J, leaving 3 bases between them. The CDR3 region is CASSQVHTEAFF. For the CDR3, the DNA is TGTGCCAGCAGCCAAGTGCACACTGAAGCTTTCTTT.

V and J are TRBV5-1 and TRBJ2-2; 7 bases match TRBD1. CDR3 length: 16 residues. V shed 4 bases and J 3 bases; nucleotides not matched to a gene: 9. CDR1 and CDR2 from the germline V gene are SGHRS and YFSETQ. The CDR3 nucleotides are TGCGCCAGCAGCATTTTACTGGACAGGCACACCGGGGAGCTGTTTTTT. Translated, it gives CASSILLDRHTGELFF.

Notes on this clonotype: This may be a read error: a much more frequent sequence differs by one nucleotide. The V and J genes are TRBV5-1 and TRBJ1-1; D unresolved. There are 12 residues in the CDR3. V lost 1 base and J lost 7, with 8 bases in between. Germline CDR1 and CDR2: SGHRS and YFSETQ. CDR3 sequence (DNA): TGCGCCAGCAGCTTGCGGTGGGGTGAAGCTTTCTTT. Protein product: CASSLRWGEAFF.

In its sample, this clonotype was seen many times. Written as DNA, the CDR3 is TGTGCCAGCAGCATAGGTCCGACCTACGAGCAGTACTTC. This encodes CASSIGPTYEQYF. The chain uses TRBV7-8 and TRBJ2-7; no firm D call. Trimming left V 5 bases short and J 2 bases short, with 10 bases between. The CDR3 has 13 amino acids. CDR1 and CDR2 (germline): SGHVS, FQNEAQ.

This clonotype was counted ten times or more. V is TRBV28 and J is TRBJ1-5, with 9 positions matching TRBD1. Germline V gives CDR1 MDHEN, CDR2 SYDVKM. This CDR3 is 17 amino acids long. J lost 3 bases, V lost 7 bases, and 13 bases had no gene match. CDR3 in amino acids: CASTAGPGQGPNQPQHF. Written as DNA, the CDR3 is TGTGCCAGCACCGCCGGACCGGGACAGGGCCCCAATCAGCCCCAGCATTTT.

The chain carries TRBV5-1 and TRBJ2-2; possibly TRBD1 for D (6 bases). Trimming pared 0 bases from V and 4 bases from J, leaving 10 bases between. This CDR3 has 15 amino acids. Per the germline V gene, CDR1 is SGHRS and CDR2 is YFSETQ. As DNA, the CDR3 is TGCGCCAGCAGCTTGGGGTGGACAGCCACCGGGGAGCTGTTTTTT. It translates to CASSLGWTATGELFF.

The sample holds many counts of this clonotype. The chain recombines TRBV4-1 with TRBJ2-7; 7 positions match TRBD1. The CDR3 is 17 residues long. V gave up 0 bases and J gave up 2 bases; unmatched junction bases: 10. Germline lookup yields CDR1 MGHRA and CDR2 YSYEKL. The CDR3 nucleotides are TGCGCCAGCAGCCAAGAGAGGACAGGACCGATACCCTACGAGCAGTACTTC. Translating it yields CASSQERTGPIPYEQYF.

This clonotype was seen at least ten times. This chain uses TRBV7-9 with TRBJ1-5; no clear D. Germline lookup yields CDR1 SEHNR and CDR2 FQNEAQ (reference sequence). This CDR3 has 12 amino acids. V gave up 5 bases and J gave up 4 bases, with 6 bases separating them. CDR3 amino acids: CASSEENQPQHF. CDR3 nucleotide sequence: TGTGCCAGCAGCGAGGAGAATCAGCCCCAGCATTTT. Based on the CDR3 plus reference TRBV7-9 and TRBJ1-5, the full variable domain is DTGVSQNPRHKITKRGQNVTFRCDPISEHNRLYWYRQTLGQGPEFLTYFQNEAQLEKSRLLSDRFSAERPKGSFSTLEIQRTEQGDSAMYLCASSEENQPQHFGDGTRLSIL.

This clonotype occurred many times. The chain is built from TRBV4-2 and TRBJ2-1; 11 nucleotides match TRBD2. Per germline, CDR1 LGHNA and CDR2 YNFKEQ. The ends lost 4 bases at V and 5 bases at J; junction bases unmatched: 4. The CDR3 length is 15 residues. CDR3: CASSRGTSGDNEQFF. CDR3 in DNA: TGTGCCAGCAGCCGAGGGACTAGCGGAGACAATGAGCAGTTCTTC.

This clonotype occurred many times. The chain's CDR3 is CASSPPGQPYNEQFF. DNA for the CDR3: TGTGCCAGCAGCCCCCCGGGACAGCCTTACAATGAGCAGTTCTTC. This chain joins TRBV7-9 and TRBJ2-1, with 7 bases aligning to TRBD1. V dropped 5 bases and J dropped 4; count of bases not matched to a gene: 8. Per the germline V gene, CDR1 is SEHNR and CDR2 is FQNEAQ (reference sequence). The CDR3 consists of 15 residues.

This clonotype was counted at least ten times. The V call is TRBV21-1, the J call TRBJ2-7. TRBV21-1 is classified as a pseudogene. This CDR3 is built from 17 residues. CDR3 protein: CASTKGNTKASSYEQYF. As DNA, the CDR3 is TGTGCCAGCACCAAGGGGAATACTAAAGCGAGCTCCTACGAGCAGTACTTC.